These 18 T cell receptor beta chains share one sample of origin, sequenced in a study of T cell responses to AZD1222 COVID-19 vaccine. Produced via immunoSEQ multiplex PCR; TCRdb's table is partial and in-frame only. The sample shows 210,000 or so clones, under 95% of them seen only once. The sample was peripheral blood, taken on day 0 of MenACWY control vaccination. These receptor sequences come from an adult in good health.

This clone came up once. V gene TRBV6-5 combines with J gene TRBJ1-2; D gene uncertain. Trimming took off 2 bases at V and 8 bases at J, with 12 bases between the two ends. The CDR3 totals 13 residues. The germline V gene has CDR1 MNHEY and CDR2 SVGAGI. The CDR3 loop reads CASSYVSRGGYTF. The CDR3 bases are TGTGCCAGCAGTTACGTTTCCCGAGGGGGCTACACCTTC.

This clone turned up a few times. The CDR3 reads CASSRREDYGYTF. The CDR3 DNA is TGTGCCAGCAGTCGACGGGAAGACTATGGCTACACCTTC. This chain connects TRBV3-1 (or the pseudogene TRBV3-2) to TRBJ1-2; unclear D gene. The CDR3 length is 13 residues. Germline V CDR1 and CDR2: LGHDT, YNNKEL (reference sequence). V was trimmed by 6 bases and J by 3 bases, leaving 11 bases between them.

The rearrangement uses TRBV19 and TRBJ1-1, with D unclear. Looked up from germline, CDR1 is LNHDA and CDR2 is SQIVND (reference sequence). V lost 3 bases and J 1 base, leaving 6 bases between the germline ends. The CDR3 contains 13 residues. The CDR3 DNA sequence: TGTGCCAGTAGTATCACGGGGAACACTGAAGCTTTCTTT. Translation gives CASSITGNTEAFF. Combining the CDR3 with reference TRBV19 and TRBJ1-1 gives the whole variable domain DGGITQSPKYLFRKEGQNVTLSCEQNLNHDAMYWYRQDPGQGLRLIYYSQIVNDFQKGDIAEGYSVSREKKESFPLTVTSAQKNPTAFYLCASSITGNTEAFFGQGTRLTVV.

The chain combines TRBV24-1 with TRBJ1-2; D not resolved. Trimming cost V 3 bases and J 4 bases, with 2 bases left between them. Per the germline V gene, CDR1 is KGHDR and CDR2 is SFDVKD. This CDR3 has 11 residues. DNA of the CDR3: TGTGCCACCAGTGATCGCTATGGCTACACCTTC. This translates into CATSDRYGYTF.

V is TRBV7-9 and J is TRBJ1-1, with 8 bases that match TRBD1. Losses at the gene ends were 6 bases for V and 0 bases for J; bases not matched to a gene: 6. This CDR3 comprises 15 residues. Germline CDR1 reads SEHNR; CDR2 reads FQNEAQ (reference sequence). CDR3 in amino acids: CASRQTGDLNTEAFF. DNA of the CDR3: TGTGCCAGCAGACAGACAGGGGATCTGAACACTGAAGCTTTCTTT.

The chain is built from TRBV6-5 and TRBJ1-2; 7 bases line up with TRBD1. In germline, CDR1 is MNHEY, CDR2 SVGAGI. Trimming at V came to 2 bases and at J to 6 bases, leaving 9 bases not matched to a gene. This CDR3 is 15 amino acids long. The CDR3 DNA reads TGTGCCAGCAGTTACGGTTCTGACAGGGTGAATGGCTACACCTTC. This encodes CASSYGSDRVNGYTF.

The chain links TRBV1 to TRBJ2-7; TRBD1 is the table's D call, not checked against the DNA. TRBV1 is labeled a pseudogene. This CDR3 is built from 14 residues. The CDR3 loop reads CTSSQEDSEYEQYF. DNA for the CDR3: TGCACCAGCAGCCAAGAAGACAGTGAGTACGAGCAGTACTTC.

The CDR3: CASSLRWGAVSTDTQYF. CDR3 DNA: TGTGCCAGCAGCTTACGTTGGGGAGCCGTGTCAACAGATACGCAGTATTTT. The J gene is TRBJ2-3, the V gene TRBV7-2; D perhaps matches TRBD2 (5 bases). Germline V lookup: CDR1 SGHTA, CDR2 FQGNSA. Trimming cost V 2 bases and J 3 bases, with 18 bases left between them. This CDR3 region has 17 residues.

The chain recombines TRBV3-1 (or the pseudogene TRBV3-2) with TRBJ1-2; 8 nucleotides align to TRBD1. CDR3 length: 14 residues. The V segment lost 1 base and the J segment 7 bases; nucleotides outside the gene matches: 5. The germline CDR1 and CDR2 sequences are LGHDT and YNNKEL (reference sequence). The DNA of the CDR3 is TGTGCCAGCAGCCAAGGTGACAGGGGTCGTGGCTACACCTTC. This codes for CASSQGDRGRGYTF.

The CDR3 nucleotides are TGTGCCAGCAGCTTTATGGCCGGCCCCTTCGAGGGGGGGCTCCCAGATACGCAGTATTTT. Translation gives CASSFMAGPFEGGLPDTQYF. The rearrangement uses TRBV13 and TRBJ2-3; tentative D call: TRBD2 (7 bases). The CDR3 has 20 amino acids. The germline V gene encodes CDR1 PRHDT and CDR2 FYEKMQ (reference sequence). Deletions cut 3 bases from V and 4 bases from J, with 29 bases between.

CDR3 protein: CASSSPSGGAGTQYF. The CDR3 DNA sequence: TGTGCCAGCAGCTCCCCCTCGGGGGGGGCGGGTACGCAGTATTTT. This sequence joins TRBV7-9 and TRBJ2-3, with 8 nucleotides matching TRBD2. The CDR3 length is 15 residues. J was trimmed by 8 bases and V by 4 bases; bases with no gene match: 11. In germline, CDR1 is SEHNR, CDR2 FQNEAQ (reference sequence).

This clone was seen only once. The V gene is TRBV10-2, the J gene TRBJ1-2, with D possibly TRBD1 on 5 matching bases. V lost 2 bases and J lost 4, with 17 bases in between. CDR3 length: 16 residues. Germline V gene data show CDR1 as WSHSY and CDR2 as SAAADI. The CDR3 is CASSEPPSGTRYGYTF. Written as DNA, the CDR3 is TGCGCCAGCAGTGAGCCACCTTCCGGGACGCGCTATGGCTACACCTTC.

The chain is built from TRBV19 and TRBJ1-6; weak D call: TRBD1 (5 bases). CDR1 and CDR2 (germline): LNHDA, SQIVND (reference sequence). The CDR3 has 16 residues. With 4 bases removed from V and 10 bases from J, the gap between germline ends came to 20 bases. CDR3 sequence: CASSTRQITAGSPLHF. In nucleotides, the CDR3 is TGTGCCAGTAGTACCCGACAGATAACAGCAGGATCACCCCTCCACTTT.

CDR3 coding DNA: TGTGCCAGCAGCCCAGGACTAGGGGACGCGGATACGCAGTATTTT. It is translated as CASSPGLGDADTQYF. The V gene is TRBV7-2, the J gene TRBJ2-3, with 7 bases aligning to TRBD2. Unmatched junction bases numbered 11, after V lost 5 bases and J lost 6 bases. CDR3 length: 15 residues. In germline, CDR1 is SGHTA, CDR2 FQGNSA.

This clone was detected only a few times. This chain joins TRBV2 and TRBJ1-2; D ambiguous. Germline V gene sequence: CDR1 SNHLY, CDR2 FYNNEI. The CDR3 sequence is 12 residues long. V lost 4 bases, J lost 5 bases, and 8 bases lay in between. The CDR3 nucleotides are TGTGCCAGCAGTGGTCCGGGATATGGCTACACCTTC. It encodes CASSGPGYGYTF.

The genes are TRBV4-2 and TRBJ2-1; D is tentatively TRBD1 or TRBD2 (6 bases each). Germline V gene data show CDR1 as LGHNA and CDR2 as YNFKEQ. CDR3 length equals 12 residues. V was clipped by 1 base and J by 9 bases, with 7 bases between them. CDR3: CASSQGGAEQFF. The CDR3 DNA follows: TGTGCCAGCAGCCAAGGGGGGGCTGAGCAGTTCTTC.

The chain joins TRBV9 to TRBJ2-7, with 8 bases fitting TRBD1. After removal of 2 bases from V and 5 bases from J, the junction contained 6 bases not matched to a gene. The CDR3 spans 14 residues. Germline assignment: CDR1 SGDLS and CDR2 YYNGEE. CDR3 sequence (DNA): TGTGCCAGCAGCGTTCAGGGGGCCCCCCACGAGCAGTACTTC. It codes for CASSVQGAPHEQYF. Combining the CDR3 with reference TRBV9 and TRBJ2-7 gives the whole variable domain DSGVTQTPKHLITATGQRVTLRCSPRSGDLSVYWYQQSLDQGLQFLIQYYNGEERAKGNILERFSAQQFPDLHSELNLSSLELGDSALYFCASSVQGAPHEQYFGPGTRLTVT.

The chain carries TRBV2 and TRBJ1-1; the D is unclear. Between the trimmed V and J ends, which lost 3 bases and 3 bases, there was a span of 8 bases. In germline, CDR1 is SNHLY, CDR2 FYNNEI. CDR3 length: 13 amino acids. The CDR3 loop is CASSDLEDTEAFF. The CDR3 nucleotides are TGTGCCAGCAGTGACTTGGAAGACACTGAAGCTTTCTTT.